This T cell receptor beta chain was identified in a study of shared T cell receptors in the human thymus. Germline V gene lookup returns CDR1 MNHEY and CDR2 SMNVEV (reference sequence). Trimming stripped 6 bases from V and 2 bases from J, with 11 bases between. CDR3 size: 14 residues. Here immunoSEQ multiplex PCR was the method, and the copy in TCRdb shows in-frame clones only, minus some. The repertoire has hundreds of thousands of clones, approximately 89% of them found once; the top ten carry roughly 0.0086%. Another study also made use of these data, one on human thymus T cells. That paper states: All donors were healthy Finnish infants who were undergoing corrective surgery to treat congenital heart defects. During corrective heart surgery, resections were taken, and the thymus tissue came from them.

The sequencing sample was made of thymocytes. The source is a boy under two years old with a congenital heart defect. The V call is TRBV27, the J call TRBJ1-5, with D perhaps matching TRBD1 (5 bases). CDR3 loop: CASSRAKGNQPQHF. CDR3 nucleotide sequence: TGTGCCAGCAGCAGGGCTAAGGGCAATCAGCCCCAGCATTTT.